This TCR beta chain stems from a study of cytomegalovirus exposure and HLA in healthy donors. Overall study: In a previous analysis, about 100 million unique TCR beta sequences were found from roughly 180 million T cells.

The PCR had 60 Vbeta and 13 Jbeta primers. Sequenced by immunoSEQ multiplex PCR; TCRdb stores in-frame clones only, minus some. Seen here are 170,000 or so clones, roughly four fifths observed once, and the top ten hold around 0.52%. As regards this clone: Its antigen is unknown.

Trimming stripped 5 bases from V and 6 bases from J, with 10 bases between. Germline V CDR1 and CDR2: SEHNR, FQNEAQ (reference sequence). There are 12 residues in the CDR3. Regarding the study as a whole: Presence/absence analyses rested on an assumption that sequencing depth was roughly uniform across donors.

Sequenced sample: PBMCs. The chain carries TRBV7-9 and TRBJ1-2; weak D call: TRBD1 (6 bases). The receptor's source is a woman in her fifties or sixties in good health and CMV-seronegative. CDR3 loop: CASSLRTDGYTF. CDR3 sequence (DNA): TGTGCCAGCAGCCTGCGGACAGATGGCTACACCTTC. The full variable domain, with the rest looked up from reference TRBV7-9 and TRBJ1-2, is DTGVSQNPRHKITKRGQNVTFRCDPISEHNRLYWYRQTLGQGPEFLTYFQNEAQLEKSRLLSDRFSAERPKGSFSTLEIQRTEQGDSAMYLCASSLRTDGYTFGSGTRLTVV.